The sample holds many counts of the clone carrying this T cell receptor beta chain. At one end the junction does not follow the germline gene, possibly because of a read error. A sample-barcoded 5' primer and a J-beta primer mix were used in a second PCR of roughly 7 to 11 cycles. Using its own MiXCR run on the 5' RACE reads, TCRdb lists one record per CDR3 protein. The table has hundreds of thousands of distinct CDR3 sequences, about a quarter seen once. This record belongs to a study of blood T cells in healthy people across ages. PBMCs numbering at least 7 million were isolated per sample. This CDR3 is built from 11 residues. From germline, CDR1 is WSHSY and CDR2 SAAADI. These data were likewise used in another study, on T cells of mothers and their children. As that report states: Several children and their three healthy Caucasian mothers were the donors. Slightly higher overlap, not significant, was seen in related mother-child pairs than in unrelated pairs.

Input material: blood. The genes are TRBV10-2 and TRBJ2-7, with no clear D. The clonotype was recovered from a boy younger than 18 in good health. The CDR3 sequence: CASSDPYEQYF. In nucleotides, the CDR3 is TGTGCCAGCAGTGACCCCTACGAGCAGTACTTC.